The rows below give T cell receptor beta chains drawn from one sample of a study of blood T cell repertoires in COVID-19. Repertoires were generated with immunoSEQ multiplex PCR, while TCRdb's copy carries only in-frame clones and drops some. The sample shows under 300,000 clones, approximately 85% of them seen only once. Material: peripheral blood. The receptors were sampled from a woman aged 55-69 years with active or convalescent COVID-19. Both conserved end residues are part of each CDR3. The D gene is left open where the match is weak. Rows give clone size only sometimes, using once, few, many, or a class for an expanded clone.

J | D | V | size | DNA | CDR3
TRBJ1-1 | TRBD1 | TRBV9 | NA | TGTGCCAGCAGCGCTGAACAGGGGACTGAAGCTTTCTTT | CASSAEQGTEAFF
TRBJ2-7 | TRBD1 | TRBV15 | once | TGTGCCACCAGCAGAGACGGGACAGCTTCCTACGAGCAGTACTTC | CATSRDGTASYEQYF
TRBJ1-4 | NA | TRBV19 | NA | TGTGCCAGTAGTATACAGGGCAGTAATGAAAAACTGTTTTTT | CASSIQGSNEKLFF
TRBJ2-7 | NA | TRBV29-1 | NA | TGCAGCGCCCTCTCCGGGAACTCCTACGAGCAGTACTTC | CSALSGNSYEQYF
TRBJ2-3 | NA | TRBV15 | NA | TGTGCCACCAGCAGAGAACGATTTCTCCCGGGGTCTAGCACAGATACGCAGTATTTT | CATSRERFLPGSSTDTQYF
TRBJ1-4 | NA | TRBV30 | NA | TGTGCCTGGAACCGGTTTAATGAAAAACTGTTTTTT | CAWNRFNEKLFF
TRBJ1-1 | NA | TRBV5-1 | NA | TGCGCCAGCAGCTTCGAGGGGGGGCTTAACACTGAAGCTTTCTTT | CASSFEGGLNTEAFF
TRBJ2-7 | TRBD2 | TRBV18 | NA | TGTGCCAGCTCACCGGGGACTAGCGGGGGGTACGAGCAGTACTTC | CASSPGTSGGYEQYF
TRBJ2-1 | NA | TRBV7-3 | NA | TGTGCCAGCAGCTTAACGGCGGGGTCCTACAATGAGCAGTTCTTC | CASSLTAGSYNEQFF
TRBJ1-2 | TRBD1 | TRBV7-6 | NA | TGTGCCAGCAGCCCACGGACAGGGGGTGGTGGCTACACCTTC | CASSPRTGGGGYTF
TRBJ2-7 | NA | TRBV27 | NA | TGTGCCAGCAGTCCACCCAGGACAAGAGGTTACGAGCAGTACTTC | CASSPPRTRGYEQYF
TRBJ2-4 | TRBD1 | TRBV5-6 | NA | TGTGCCAGCAGGCCTAACAGGGGGCTTGGCAAAAACATTCAGTACTTC | CASRPNRGLGKNIQYF
TRBJ1-1 | TRBD1 | TRBV28 | NA | TGTGCCAGCAGTCTACTATACCGGGACAGGGCTGAAGCTTTCTTT | CASSLLYRDRAEAFF
TRBJ2-2 | TRBD2 | TRBV6-6 | NA | TGTGCCAGCAGTCCGACTAGCGGTGTATCCCGAACCACCGGGGAGCTGTTTTTT | CASSPTSGVSRTTGELFF
TRBJ2-6 | NA | TRBV7-2 | NA | TGTGCCAGCAGCTTAGGTTTAGGGGGGGGCCCTGGGGCCAACGTCCTGACTTTC | CASSLGLGGGPGANVLTF
TRBJ1-1 | TRBD1 | TRBV6-5 | NA | TGTGCCAGCAGTTACTTCGGACAGGCGAACACTGAAGCTTTCTTT | CASSYFGQANTEAFF
TRBJ1-1 | NA | TRBV7-3 | NA | TGTGCCAGCAGCCCAACGGACAAAACGAGGGCTTTCTTT | CASSPTDKTRAFF
TRBJ1-1 | NA | TRBV9 | NA | TGTGCCAGCAGCTCCGGACCCAGGGCAAGTCCTGAAGCTTTCTTT | CASSSGPRASPEAFF
TRBJ1-2 | TRBD1 | TRBV18 | few | TGTGCCAGCTCCCGTCCCGGGACAGGGAACTATGGCTACACCTTC | CASSRPGTGNYGYTF
TRBJ2-7 | TRBD2 | TRBV3-1/TRBV3-2 | NA | TGTGCCAGCAGCCACGGACTAGCGGATTACGAGCAGTACTTC | CASSHGLADYEQYF
TRBJ1-2 | TRBD1 | TRBV24-1 | NA | TGTGCCACCTGGGCGGCAGGGGGAATCTTGGGGTATGGCTACACCTTC | CATWAAGGILGYGYTF
TRBJ2-3 | TRBD2 | TRBV7-9 | NA | TGTGCCACCCGGGGGGGGCGCACAGATACGCAGTATTTT | CATRGGRTDTQYF
TRBJ1-2 | NA | TRBV2 | NA | TGTGCCAGCAGTGGGGAGGCACATGGCTACACCTTC | CASSGEAHGYTF
TRBJ1-5 | NA | TRBV30 | NA | TGTGCCTGGAGTCTAGGGGGGGCAATAAGGATCGGTCAGCCCCAGCATTTT | CAWSLGGAIRIGQPQHF
TRBJ2-5 | NA | TRBV11-3 | NA | TGTGCCAGCAGCTTACGCGATGATCAAGAGACCCAGTACTTC | CASSLRDDQETQYF
TRBJ1-1 | NA | TRBV18 | NA | TGTGCCAGCTCACTGCCGGGCCCGGTGAGGGTAGCTTTCTTT | CASSLPGPVRVAFF
TRBJ1-1 | TRBD1 | TRBV19 | few | TGTGCCAGTAGTGGGAACCGGGACAGGGGACGGAACACTGAAGCTTTCTTT | CASSGNRDRGRNTEAFF